This T cell receptor beta chain was recorded in a study of blood T cell repertoires in COVID-19. The CDR3 is 13 residues long. The V end lost 4 bases, the J end lost 6 bases, and 12 bases lay between the germline ends. CDR1 and CDR2 (germline): SNHLY, FYNNEI. Some clones are missing from TCRdb's copy, which holds only in-frame ones; the method was immunoSEQ multiplex PCR. The profile shows roughly 100,000 clones, 87% of them singletons. This TCR came from a woman between 50 and 59 years old with COVID-19, enrolled during active disease. Sequencing input: peripheral blood. V usage is TRBV2 and J usage is TRBJ1-1, with a tentative D call TRBD1 (5 bases). The DNA for the CDR3 is TGTGCCAGCAGTGGAGTCAGGGTTCCTGAAGCTTTCTTT. This codes for CASSGVRVPEAFF.